The 23 T cell receptor beta chains presented below share a single source sample, sequenced in a study of OX40 agonist ivuxolimab in advanced cancers. The table came from immunoSEQ multiplex PCR; TCRdb's copy has only in-frame clones and leaves some out. This sample has around 61,000 clones, with roughly 80% found just once. The sequences come from CD4+ or CD8+ T cells sorted from blood, collected in a trial of the OX40 agonist ivuxolimab. These receptors were obtained from an adult with an advanced solid tumor such as melanoma, head and neck, liver or kidney cancer.

This clone turned up a few times. The V and J genes are TRBV19 and TRBJ2-1; TRBD2 might be the D (6 bases). This CDR3 is built from 15 residues. Trimming removed 8 bases at V and 0 bases at J, with 14 bases between. Germline V lookup: CDR1 LNHDA, CDR2 SQIVND (reference sequence). The CDR3 sequence: CASSRAGSSYNEQFF. The CDR3 nucleotides read TGTGCCAGTTCAAGGGCGGGGAGCTCCTACAATGAGCAGTTCTTC.

Comments on this clone: Other DNA sequences in this sample translate to the same CDR3. The V gene is TRBV30, the J gene TRBJ2-7; the D gene is possibly TRBD2 (5 bases). Looked up from germline, CDR1 is GTSNPN and CDR2 is SVGIG (reference sequence). The CDR3 is 11 residues long. V lost 3 bases and J lost 2, with 5 bases in between. CDR3 bases: TGTGCCTGGAGCGGGGCCTACGAGCAGTACTTC. Translation gives CAWSGAYEQYF.

This clone was seen a few times. The CDR3 sequence is CASSAWDSFQPQHF. The DNA of the CDR3 is TGTGCCAGCAGTGCCTGGGATTCTTTTCAGCCCCAGCATTTT. This chain joins TRBV6-6 and TRBJ1-5; D is unresolved. The V gene's germline CDR1 is MNHNY and CDR2 SVGAGI (reference sequence). Trimming removed 5 bases from V and 6 bases from J, with 14 bases in between. The CDR3 spans 14 residues.

This clone has just a few counts. The rearrangement links TRBV18 to TRBJ1-1; a weak D match, TRBD1 (6 bases). The CDR3 has 16 residues. V was shortened by 0 bases and J by 3 bases, with 14 bases between the two germline ends. Germline CDR1 KGHSH, CDR2 LQKENI. The CDR3: CASSPPSRGQDTEAFF. The CDR3 coding sequence is TGTGCCAGCTCACCACCATCCAGGGGCCAAGACACTGAAGCTTTCTTT. Looking up the rest from reference TRBV18 and TRBJ1-1 gives the full variable domain: NAGVMQNPRHLVRRRGQEARLRCSPMKGHSHVYWYRQLPEEGLKFMVYLQKENIIDESGMPKERFSAEFPKEGPSILRIQQVVRGDSAAYFCASSPPSRGQDTEAFFGQGTRLTVV.

This chain connects TRBV9 to TRBJ2-5, with 9 bases that match TRBD2. The germline V gene encodes CDR1 SGDLS and CDR2 YYNGEE. The V gene end was trimmed by 0 bases and the J gene end by 1 base; junction bases not matched to a gene: 7. The CDR3 runs 17 residues. CDR3 DNA sequence: TGTGCCAGCAGCGTAGGGGTGGCGGGGGGGCTCCAAGAGACCCAGTACTTC. Protein: CASSVGVAGGLQETQYF.

The chain links TRBV12-2 to TRBJ1-1; the D call TRBD1 from the table was never checked on the DNA. TRBV12-2 is recorded as a pseudogene. This CDR3 is built from 14 residues. The CDR3 here is CASLRLQGRTEAFF. CDR3 nucleotide sequence: TGTGCAAGTCTGAGACTACAGGGAAGGACTGAAGCTTTCTTT.

The V gene is TRBV2, the J gene TRBJ2-5, with a tentative D call TRBD1 (6 bases). The CDR3 is made up of 15 amino acids. Germline-derived CDR1 and CDR2 are SNHLY and FYNNEI. Trimming removed 7 bases from V and 6 bases from J, with 21 bases in between. The CDR3 region has the DNA TGTGCCAGCATCAGCCTTAACAGGGTAGCGAAGACCCAGTACTTC. Its translation is CASISLNRVAKTQYF.

The chain combines TRBV9 with TRBJ1-2, with 10 bases matching TRBD1. With V trimmed by 4 bases and J by 7 bases, 13 bases remained unmatched. Germline V gene sequence: CDR1 SGDLS, CDR2 YYNGEE. The CDR3 has 16 amino acids. The CDR3 protein is CASSLTGTGDAGGYTF. CDR3 in DNA: TGTGCCAGCAGCCTTACGGGGACAGGGGATGCGGGTGGCTACACCTTC.

The chain carries TRBV14 and TRBJ1-1, with D hard to call. This CDR3 has 13 amino acids. V lost 2 bases, J lost 5 bases, and 9 bases lay in between. Germline CDR1 reads SGHDN; CDR2 reads FVKESK. For the CDR3, the DNA is TGTGCCAGCAGCCAATTTGGTAGAACTGAAGCTTTCTTT. Its protein product is CASSQFGRTEAFF.

This chain links TRBV25-1 with TRBJ1-1; unclear D gene. The CDR3 runs to 13 residues. CDR1 is MGHDK and CDR2 is SYGVNS in the germline V gene. V was clipped by 8 bases and J by 1 base, with 11 bases between them. DNA for the CDR3: TGTGCCAGCTCCCGGCTGGGGAACACTGAAGCTTTCTTT. Translating gives CASSRLGNTEAFF.

This clone was seen a handful of times. The DNA for the CDR3 is TGTGCCAGCAGTTTTGTGGCAGGCACAGATACGCAGTATTTT. Amino acids: CASSFVAGTDTQYF. This chain uses TRBV28 with TRBJ2-3; no clear D. CDR3 length: 14 amino acids. CDR1 and CDR2 (germline): MDHEN, SYDVKM. V was pared by 3 bases and J by 1 base, with 8 bases between.

The chain carries TRBV5-4 and TRBJ2-5; TRBD1 matches 9 bases. The germline CDR1 and CDR2 sequences are SGHNT and YYREEE (reference sequence). Trimming took 3 bases from V and 6 from J; bases not matched to a gene: 6. The CDR3 length is 14 residues. The CDR3 sequence is CASSSTGGGKTQYF. The CDR3 region has the DNA TGTGCCAGCAGCTCTACAGGGGGCGGAAAGACCCAGTACTTC.

The V gene is TRBV9, the J gene TRBJ1-5, with D unresolved. Trimming pared 0 bases from V and 1 base from J, leaving 5 bases between. CDR1 SGDLS and CDR2 YYNGEE come from the germline V gene. The CDR3 length is 14 residues. This CDR3 reads CASSVEASNQPQHF. DNA of the CDR3: TGTGCCAGCAGCGTAGAAGCGAGCAATCAGCCCCAGCATTTT.

The chain links TRBV11-3 to TRBJ2-1; 8 bases align to TRBD1. Germline V gives CDR1 SGHNT, CDR2 YENEEA. Trimming cost V 0 bases and J 7 bases; bases outside gene matches: 5. The CDR3 runs to 15 residues. CDR3 bases: TGTGCCAGCAGCTTAGAGGACAGGGTTTCGAATGAGCAGTTCTTC. Amino acid sequence: CASSLEDRVSNEQFF. Based on the CDR3 plus reference TRBV11-3 and TRBJ2-1, the full variable domain is EAGVVQSPRYKIIEKKQPVAFWCNPISGHNTLYWYLQNLGQGPELLIRYENEEAVDDSQLPKDRFSAERLKGVDSTLKIQPAELGDSAVYLCASSLEDRVSNEQFFGPGTRLTVL.

J is TRBJ1-2 and V is TRBV11-2, with D possibly being TRBD1 (6 bases). This CDR3 comprises 13 residues. Germline assignment: CDR1 SGHAT and CDR2 FQNNGV. With 0 bases removed from V and 11 bases from J, the gap between germline ends came to 13 bases. The CDR3 is CASSLDLGHRYTF. The CDR3 nucleotides read TGTGCCAGCAGCTTAGATCTGGGACACCGATACACCTTC.

This clone was seen more than once but under ten times. The chain links TRBV28 to TRBJ1-2; the D gene is possibly TRBD1 (5 bases). The CDR3 totals 13 residues. Germline V lookup: CDR1 MDHEN, CDR2 SYDVKM. Trimming took off 7 bases at V and 3 bases at J, with 12 bases between the two ends. This CDR3 reads CASTVDSYYGYTF. CDR3 DNA: TGTGCCAGCACGGTCGACAGCTACTATGGCTACACCTTC.

The chain couples TRBV4-3 to TRBJ1-3; no reliable D call. Per the germline V gene, CDR1 is LGHNA and CDR2 is YSLEER. Trimming removed 0 bases at V and 0 bases at J, with 6 bases between. The CDR3 is 15 residues long. CDR3 in amino acids: CASSQDISSGNTIYF. In DNA form, the CDR3 reads TGCGCCAGCAGCCAAGATATCAGCTCTGGAAACACCATATATTTT.

The chain employs TRBV11-2 and TRBJ2-1, with D possibly being TRBD2 (5 bases). The CDR3 has 15 amino acids. Germline CDR1 SGHAT, CDR2 FQNNGV. Trimming removed 3 bases at V and 3 bases at J, with 12 bases between. CDR3: CASSFIPGSYNEQFF. CDR3 DNA: TGTGCCAGCAGCTTTATTCCTGGGAGCTACAATGAGCAGTTCTTC.

The V gene is TRBV27, the J gene TRBJ1-4; perhaps TRBD1 as D (6 bases). The germline V and J ends were trimmed by 2 bases and 2 bases, with 6 bases remaining between them. The CDR3 consists of 14 residues. Germline CDR1 and CDR2: MNHEY and SMNVEV (reference sequence). The CDR3 here is CASSLQGTNEKLFF. In DNA, the CDR3 is TGTGCCAGCAGTTTACAGGGGACTAATGAAAAACTGTTTTTT.

V and J are TRBV9 and TRBJ2-7; D may match TRBD1 or TRBD2 (5 bases each). Germline loops: CDR1 SGDLS, CDR2 YYNGEE. V lost 2 bases to trimming and J lost 0 bases, with 9 bases between them. The CDR3 spans 14 residues. In DNA form, the CDR3 reads TGTGCCAGCAGCGTCGGGACGGACTCCTACGAGCAGTACTTC. Translating it yields CASSVGTDSYEQYF.

A single count supports this clone. V and J are TRBV6-1 and TRBJ1-5; TRBD1 agrees at 9 bases. Looked up from germline, CDR1 is MNHNS and CDR2 is SASEGT. V was clipped by 1 base and J by 7 bases; unmatched bases: 5. This CDR3 comprises 15 residues. CDR3 bases: TGTGCCAGCAGTGAAGTTGGACAGGGGCTGCAGCCCCAGCATTTT. It encodes CASSEVGQGLQPQHF.

The V call is TRBV7-9, the J call TRBJ2-3, with D possibly TRBD1 on 6 matching bases. This CDR3 has 14 amino acids. CDR1 and CDR2 from the germline V gene are SEHNR and FQNEAQ (reference sequence). V lost 5 bases, J lost 2 bases, and 11 bases lay in between. This chain's CDR3 is CASSLTGPTDTQYF. The CDR3 nucleotides are TGTGCCAGCAGCCTGACAGGACCCACAGATACGCAGTATTTT.

This clone was picked up one time. The J gene is TRBJ1-1, the V gene TRBV9; the D is unclear. Germline CDR1 and CDR2: SGDLS and YYNGEE. Trimming pared 0 bases from V and 0 bases from J, leaving 9 bases between. The CDR3 covers 15 residues. The CDR3 loop is CASSVEGFLNTEAFF. CDR3 in DNA: TGTGCCAGCAGCGTAGAGGGATTTCTGAACACTGAAGCTTTCTTT.